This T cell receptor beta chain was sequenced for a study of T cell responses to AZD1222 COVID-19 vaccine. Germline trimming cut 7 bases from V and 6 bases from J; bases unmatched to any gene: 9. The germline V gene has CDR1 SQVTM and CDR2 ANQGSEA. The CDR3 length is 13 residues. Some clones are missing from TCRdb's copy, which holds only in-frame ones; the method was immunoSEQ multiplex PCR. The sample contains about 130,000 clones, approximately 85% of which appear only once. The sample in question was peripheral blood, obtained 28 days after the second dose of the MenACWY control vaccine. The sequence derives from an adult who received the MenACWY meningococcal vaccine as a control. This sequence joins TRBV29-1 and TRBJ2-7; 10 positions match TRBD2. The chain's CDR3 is CSALAGALSEQYF. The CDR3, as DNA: TGCAGCGCCCTAGCGGGAGCCCTCAGCGAGCAGTACTTC.